The present entry profiles one T cell receptor (beta chain) with its context. The antigen it recognizes is unknown. The sample holds no much larger clone one base away, and base qualities are not on file. A second Seattle source provided samples from volunteer blood donors who had recovered from COVID-19. Each collaborating institution followed its own protocols to collect whole blood in K2EDTA tubes. Collaborator samples were shipped for TCRbeta analysis as frozen whole blood, isolated PBMCs, or DNA extracted from either sample type. From the germline V gene, CDR1 is SGDLS and CDR2 is YYNGEE. Measured from the cysteine to the phenylalanine, the CDR3 is 18 residues long. Here the CDR3 DNA is all that survives: 54 bases in frame from base 1. Relative to germline, V is missing 4 bases and J is missing 3 bases, with 11 bases of the junction outside any gene match. This record comes from a study of blood T cell repertoires in COVID-19 (dated by TCRdb to 2018 to 2021). A note on the overall study: Samples from collaborators originated in the United States, Italy and Spain and spanned both the acute and convalescent phases of COVID-19. Where available, HLA class I and class II types were taken from metadata supplied by the sample provider and were not determined by assay-based typing. The material from the prospective study consisted of cDNA or gDNA derived from T cells, B-cell-depleted T cells, or PBMCs. Samples came from the ongoing ImmuneRACE study (first 160 participants) plus 1,254 subjects from 6 global collaborators. Subjects who had been exposed to COVID-19, were actively infected with it, or had recovered from it provided the deeply sampled blood TCRbeta repertoires that made up the dataset. The repertoires were made available in a free public database intended to serve as a resource for research on the immune response to SARS-CoV-2. The sample metadata nearly always contained a de-identified subject ID, COVID-19 status, age in years and sex. What the authors observed across the whole study: Clinical and demographic metadata were provided uncurated, with the amount varying by source and participant.

TCRbeta CDR3 regions were amplified from genomic DNA using the immunoSEQ Assay, a bias-controlled multiplex PCR. The authors' analysis ran thus. Nucleated cell counts per sample were estimated from amplification of reference gene primers within the assay. To quantify the absolute abundance of each unique TCRbeta CDR3 rearrangement, sequence reads were collapsed and filtered. For each sample, productive Simpson clonality was calculated by taking the square root of Simpson's diversity index across productive rearrangements. TCRdb provides this immuneACCESS table in a form limited to in-frame rearrangements. Some clones are lacking; in checked studies, under half of them reflect an unresolved V gene, and why the rest are absent is not known. The V and J calls and clone size were taken over from that table, and D and trimming were inferred from the DNA. This sample gives about 170,000 clones in total; about 83% of them show up just once. 15% to 20% of the sample lies in the top ten.

This receptor was identified in a woman in her seventies who had recovered from COVID-19. The sequence joins TRBV9 to TRBJ1-4; 11 middle bases align to TRBD1. The sequenced sample consisted of peripheral blood. For the CDR3, the sequence is CASSFRGQGDYPNEKLFF. The sequenced DNA: TGTGCCAGCAGCTTTAGGGGACAGGGGGACTACCCTAATGAAAAACTGTTTTTT. Joined to the reference TRBV9 and TRBJ1-4 proteins, this CDR3 gives the full variable domain: DSGVTQTPKHLITATGQRVTLRCSPRSGDLSVYWYQQSLDQGLQFLIQYYNGEERAKGNILERFSAQQFPDLHSELNLSSLELGDSALYFCASSFRGQGDYPNEKLFFGSGTQLSVL.